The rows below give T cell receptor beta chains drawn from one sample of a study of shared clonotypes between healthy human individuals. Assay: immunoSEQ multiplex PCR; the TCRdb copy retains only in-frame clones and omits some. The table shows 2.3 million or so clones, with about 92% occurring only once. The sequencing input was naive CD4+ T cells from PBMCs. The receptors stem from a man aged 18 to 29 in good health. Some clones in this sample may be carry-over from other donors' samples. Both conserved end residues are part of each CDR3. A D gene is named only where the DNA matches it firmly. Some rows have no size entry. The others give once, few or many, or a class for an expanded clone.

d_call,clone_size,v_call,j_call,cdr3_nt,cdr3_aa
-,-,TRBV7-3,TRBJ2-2,TGTGCCAGCAGCTCCTTTGGGACAGCGGGACCCGGGGAGCTGTTTTTT,CASSSFGTAGPGELFF
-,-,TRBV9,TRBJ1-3,TGTGCCAGCAGCGTAGTAGGCAGCGGAAACACCATATATTTT,CASSVVGSGNTIYF
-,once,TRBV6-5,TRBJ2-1,TGTGCCAGCAGTTACGGGGTCTACAATGAGCAGTTCTTC,CASSYGVYNEQFF
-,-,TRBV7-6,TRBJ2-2,TGTGCCAGCAGCCCCTCTGGGGGCGCGGGCACCGGGGAGCTGTTTTTT,CASSPSGGAGTGELFF
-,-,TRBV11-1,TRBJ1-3,TGTGCCAGCAGCTTAAGACTAACTACCTCTGGAAACACCATATATTTT,CASSLRLTTSGNTIYF
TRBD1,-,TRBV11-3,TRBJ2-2,TGTGCCAGCAGCGATAACAGGGGGCTAAGGTCCGGGGAGCTGTTTTTT,CASSDNRGLRSGELFF
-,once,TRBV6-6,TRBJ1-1,TGTGCCAGCAGTTTTCTACAATTGAACACTGAAGCTTTCTTT,CASSFLQLNTEAFF
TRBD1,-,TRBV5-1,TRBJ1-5,TGCGCCAGCAGCTCGACGGGACAGTCCAATCAGCCCCAGCATTTT,CASSSTGQSNQPQHF
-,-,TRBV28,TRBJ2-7,TGTGCCAGCAGTTTATCGAGCTCCTACGAGCAGTACTTC,CASSLSSSYEQYF
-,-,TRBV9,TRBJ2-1,TGTGCCAGCAGCGTAGCGAGCAGCTACAATGAGCAGTTCTTC,CASSVASSYNEQFF
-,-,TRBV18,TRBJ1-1,TGTGCCAGCTCACCTTTGGGCCAGGGCCGTGAAGCTTTCTTT,CASSPLGQGREAFF
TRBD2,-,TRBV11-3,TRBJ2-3,TGTGCCAGCAGCTTGGGACTAGCGGGAGGTCTCTCAGCAGATACGCAGTATTTT,CASSLGLAGGLSADTQYF
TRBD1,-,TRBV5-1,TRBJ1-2,TGCGCCAGCAGCTTTGGGACAGGGGATGAGGGCTACACCTTC,CASSFGTGDEGYTF
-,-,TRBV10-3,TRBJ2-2,TGTGCCATCAGTGAGCTAGGGATTAACACCGGGGAGCTGTTTTTT,CAISELGINTGELFF
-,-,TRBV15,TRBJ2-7,TGTGCCACCAGCAGAGATCGCGGCGTGGGCAGGGCCTACGAGCAGTACTTC,CATSRDRGVGRAYEQYF
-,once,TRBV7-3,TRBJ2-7,TGTGCCAGCAGCCCACTAGGACGGTCCTTATACGACGAGCAGTACTTC,CASSPLGRSLYDEQYF
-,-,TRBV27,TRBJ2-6,TGTGCCAGCAGTAGCCTGTCCGGGGCCAACGTCCTGACTTTC,CASSSLSGANVLTF
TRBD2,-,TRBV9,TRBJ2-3,TGTGCCAGCAGCGTATCCCCCGTAGCGGGAGGGCCCCCAGATACGCAGTATTTT,CASSVSPVAGGPPDTQYF
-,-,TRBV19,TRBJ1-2,TGTGCCAGTAGTATTTTGGGGACCCCTAACTATGGCTACACCTTC,CASSILGTPNYGYTF
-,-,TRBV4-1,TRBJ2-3,TGCGCCAGCAGCCAAGGTCGGCCGCCCACAGATACGCAGTATTTT,CASSQGRPPTDTQYF
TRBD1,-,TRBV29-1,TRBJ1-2,TGCAGCGTCAACCCCGGGACAGGGGGCGCGAGTGGCTACACCTTC,CSVNPGTGGASGYTF
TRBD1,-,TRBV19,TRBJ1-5,TGTGCCAGTAGTACCAAATCGGACAGGCATCAGCCCCAGCATTTT,CASSTKSDRHQPQHF
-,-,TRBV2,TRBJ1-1,TGTGCCAGCAGTCGAACTGAACCCTCGAACACTGAAGCTTTCTTT,CASSRTEPSNTEAFF
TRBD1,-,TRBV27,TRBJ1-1,TGTGCCAGCAGTTCGGACAGGGGAAGGATGAACACTGAAGCTTTCTTT,CASSSDRGRMNTEAFF
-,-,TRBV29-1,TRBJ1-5,TGCAGCGTTGAATCCGAGGGGGGATACGGCAATCAGCCCCAGCATTTT,CSVESEGGYGNQPQHF
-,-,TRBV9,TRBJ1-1,TGTGCCAGCAGCGTAGACTTGGACAGGAACACTGAAGCTTTCTTT,CASSVDLDRNTEAFF
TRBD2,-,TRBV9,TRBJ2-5,TGTGCCAGCAGCGTAGGTTATGGGGGGGGCCAAGAGACCCAGTACTTC,CASSVGYGGGQETQYF
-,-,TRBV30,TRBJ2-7,TGTGCCTGGAGTCGGGGCGGCCTCTACGAGCAGTACTTC,CAWSRGGLYEQYF
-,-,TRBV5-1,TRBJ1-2,TGCGCCAGCAGCTTGGAGGTCGGAACCGCCTATGGCTACACCTTC,CASSLEVGTAYGYTF
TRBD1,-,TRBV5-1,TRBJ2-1,TGCGCCAGCAGCGTTACAGGGGCACCTGAGCAGTTCTTC,CASSVTGAPEQFF
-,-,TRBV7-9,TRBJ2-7,TGTGCCAGCAGCTCACTTACAGGCGAGCAGTACTTC,CASSSLTGEQYF
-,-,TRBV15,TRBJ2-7,TGTGCCACCAGCAGAGATACTAGTCGCCAGTACTTC,CATSRDTSRQYF
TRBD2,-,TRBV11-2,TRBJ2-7,TGTGCCAGCGGACGACTAGCGGGAGACTACGAGCAGTACTTC,CASGRLAGDYEQYF
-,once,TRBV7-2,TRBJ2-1,TGTGCCAGCAGCTTAGGCAGGGCCTCCTACAATGAGCAGTTCTTC,CASSLGRASYNEQFF
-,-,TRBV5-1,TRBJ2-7,TGCGCCAGCAGCTTGGGAGATTGGGAGTCAAACGAGCAGTACTTC,CASSLGDWESNEQYF
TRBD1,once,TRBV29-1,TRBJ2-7,TGCAGCGTTTCGGACAGGGTGGGCTACGAGCAGTACTTC,CSVSDRVGYEQYF
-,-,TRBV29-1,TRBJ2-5,TGCAGCGTGGAGAGAGGGGCCGAAGAGACCCAGTACTTC,CSVERGAEETQYF
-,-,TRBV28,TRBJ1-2,TGTGCCAGCAGTGGGGCCAGGGCTCACTATGGCTACACCTTC,CASSGARAHYGYTF
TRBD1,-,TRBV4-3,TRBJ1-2,TGCGCCAGCAGCCAAGTTTCAGGGGGCATCTATGGCTACACCTTC,CASSQVSGGIYGYTF
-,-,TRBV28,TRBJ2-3,TGTGCCAGCAGTTTATTGGATCGCACAGATACGCAGTATTTT,CASSLLDRTDTQYF